The present T cell receptor (beta chain) was sequenced within a study of blood T cell repertoires in COVID-19 (dated by TCRdb to the early 2020s). Study-wide context: Samples covering the acute and convalescent phases of COVID-19 were provided by collaborators in the United States, Italy and Spain. The prospective study material was composed of cDNA or gDNA derived from T cells, B-cell-depleted T cells, or PBMCs. Subjects who had been exposed to COVID-19, were actively infected with it, or had recovered from it provided the deeply sampled blood TCRbeta repertoires that made up the dataset. The repertoires were released in a freely available public database intended as a resource for research on the immune response to SARS-CoV-2. Samples came from the ongoing ImmuneRACE study (first 160 participants) plus 1,254 subjects from 6 global collaborators. A de-identified subject ID, COVID-19 status, age in years and sex were almost always included in the sample metadata. Where HLA class I and class II types were available, the types were taken from metadata supplied by the sample provider, not from assay-based typing. What the work shows at the level of the full study, not this receptor alone: Clinical and demographic metadata were provided uncurated, with the amount varying by source and participant.

A few counts support this clone. Its recognized antigen is unknown. One base away there is no much larger clone; base qualities are not given. TCRbeta CDR3 regions were amplified from genomic DNA by means of the immunoSEQ Assay, a bias-controlled multiplex PCR. Per the source publication's procedure: The number of nucleated cells in each sample was estimated by amplification of reference gene primers within the assay. To quantify the absolute abundance of each unique TCRbeta CDR3 rearrangement, sequence reads were collapsed and filtered. Productive Simpson clonality was computed per sample as the square root of Simpson's diversity index over productive rearrangements. TCRdb retrieved this table from immuneACCESS and kept in-frame rearrangements only. Not all clones are present; in checked studies, unresolved V genes account for under half, and no reason is known for the remainder. V, J and clone size were drawn from that table, and D and trimming were deduced from the DNA. This sample is represented by 370,000 or so clones; 81% of them were singletons. The ten most abundant clones make up more than 0.85% of the sample.

V lost 8 bases and J lost 2 bases, and the count of bases not matched to a germline gene is 4. From its cysteine to its phenylalanine, the CDR3 spans 14 amino acids. Only the CDR3 DNA is retained, 42 bases long and in frame from the first base. Sequences SGHDN (CDR1) and FVKESK (CDR2) are obtained from the germline V gene. The collaborating institutions used their own protocols to collect whole blood in K2EDTA tubes. For TCRbeta analysis, collaborators shipped samples as frozen whole blood, isolated PBMCs, or DNA extracted from either of those sample types. The TCR comes from a human donor with acute or convalescent COVID-19. The donor label of this sample is uncertain. Here the chain combines TRBV14 and TRBJ2-2, and 8 junctional nucleotides match TRBD2. The specimen sequenced was peripheral blood. The DNA sequence is TGTGCCAGCGCAATAGCGGGAAACACCGGGGAGCTGTTTTTT. Protein translation: CASAIAGNTGELFF. The CDR3, completed at both ends by the reference TRBV14 and TRBJ2-2 genes, gives the full variable domain EAGVTQFPSHSVIEKGQTVTLRCDPISGHDNLYWYRRVMGKEIKFLLHFVKESKQDESGMPNNRFLAERTGGTYSTLKVQPAELEDSGVYFCASAIAGNTGELFFGEGSRLTVL.